These 8 T cell receptor beta chains originate from one sample sequenced in a study of response to subunit inactivated influenza vaccine. TCRdb passed the RT-PCR reads through MiXCR, listing each CDR3 protein once. The sample consists of around 190,000 distinct CDR3 sequences, nearly 9.5% of them appearing once. The sample here was non-naive T cells sorted from PBMCs, taken on the day of vaccination. These receptors all stem from a man between 50 and 59 years old who received an inactivated influenza vaccine.

The CDR3 region has the DNA TGTGCCAGCAGTCTCGACAGGGGCTACCCCTACAATGAGCAGTTCTTC. Its protein is CASSLDRGYPYNEQFF. J is TRBJ2-1 and V is TRBV6-5; 8 bases are a match to TRBD1. J was trimmed by 2 bases and V by 5 bases; bases with no gene match: 8. This CDR3 has 16 residues. Germline CDR1 reads MNHEY; CDR2 reads SVGAGI.

Only a few counts were recorded for this clonotype. The chain couples TRBV13 to TRBJ2-4, with D uncertain. V was trimmed by 5 bases and J by 0 bases, leaving 8 bases between them. The V gene's germline CDR1 is PRHDT and CDR2 FYEKMQ (reference sequence). CDR3 length equals 14 residues. CDR3 bases: TGTGCCAGCAGCCCGAATTTAGCCAAAAACATTCAGTACTTC. The encoded protein is CASSPNLAKNIQYF.

The sample holds many counts of this clonotype. The rearrangement uses TRBV5-1 and TRBJ2-3; 7 positions match TRBD2. The V segment lost 2 bases and the J segment 4 bases; nucleotides outside the gene matches: 4. Germline loops: CDR1 SGHRS, CDR2 YFSETQ. The CDR3 is made up of 14 amino acids. The DNA for the CDR3 is TGCGCCAGCAGCTTCGGGCGGGAGTCAGATACGCAGTATTTT. It encodes CASSFGRESDTQYF.

This clonotype was picked up many times. This chain connects TRBV6-1 to TRBJ2-5; 8 positions match TRBD2. CDR3 size: 15 residues. Germline V gene lookup returns CDR1 MNHNS and CDR2 SASEGT. J lost 5 bases, V lost 6 bases, and 11 bases had no gene match. The CDR3 region has the DNA TGTGCCAGCAGCCCCCCTCGGGAGGGCTTGGAGACCCAGTACTTC. It is translated as CASSPPREGLETQYF.

In this sample, this clonotype turned up a few times. This rearrangement joins TRBV7-9 to TRBJ2-2; D possibly corresponds to TRBD2 (5 bases). The CDR3 loop spans 16 amino acids. The germline V and J ends were trimmed by 0 bases and 3 bases, with 11 bases remaining between them. CDR1 SEHNR and CDR2 FQNEAQ come from the germline V gene (reference sequence). CDR3 bases: TGTGCCAGCAGCTTAGCGGAAGAGGGTGACACCGGGGAGCTGTTTTTT. It codes for CASSLAEEGDTGELFF.

This clonotype has only a few counts. J is TRBJ2-7 and V is TRBV28; 7 bases are a match to TRBD1. The V gene's germline CDR1 is MDHEN and CDR2 SYDVKM. With V trimmed by 1 base and J by 6 bases, 6 bases remained unmatched. The CDR3 sequence is 14 residues long. In DNA, the CDR3 is TGTGCCAGCAGTTTATCCGCGACAGGGTCCGAGCAGTACTTC. Its protein product is CASSLSATGSEQYF.

This clonotype appeared a few times. The chain combines TRBV7-8 with TRBJ2-5, with D hard to call. Trimming took off 1 base at V and 4 bases at J, with 10 bases between the two ends. The CDR3 spans 14 residues. Germline V gives CDR1 SGHVS, CDR2 FQNEAQ. The CDR3 sequence is CASSLGPALETQYF. The CDR3 DNA reads as TGTGCCAGCAGCTTAGGACCAGCTCTAGAGACCCAGTACTTC.

The V and J genes are TRBV5-1 and TRBJ1-1; D is ambiguous. The germline gives CDR1 SGHRS, CDR2 YFSETQ. The CDR3 length is 13 residues. Trimming removed 4 bases at V and 1 base at J, with 8 bases between. The CDR3 coding sequence is TGCGCCAGCAGCACACGACCGAACACTGAAGCTTTCTTT. Protein product: CASSTRPNTEAFF.